Shown below are 8 T cell receptor beta chains from a single sample sequenced in a study of cytomegalovirus exposure and HLA in healthy donors. Clones were sequenced by immunoSEQ multiplex PCR, and TCRdb holds only the in-frame ones, with some missing. Here the sample spans about 130,000 clones, around nine tenths being singletons. What was sequenced was PBMCs. These receptors came from a man aged 30 to 45 in good health and CMV-seronegative.

The chain is built from TRBV7-2 and TRBJ1-2; no clear D. V gave up 3 bases and J gave up 2 bases, with 13 bases separating them. This CDR3 has 15 residues. Germline V lookup: CDR1 SGHTA, CDR2 FQGNSA. CDR3 DNA: TGTGCCAGCAGCTTGAGTCCGGGATTAAACTATGGCTACACCTTC. This codes for CASSLSPGLNYGYTF. Using reference TRBV7-2 and TRBJ1-2 for the parts outside the CDR3, the full variable domain is GAGVSQSPSNKVTEKGKDVELRCDPISGHTALYWYRQSLGQGLEFLIYFQGNSAPDKSGLPSDRFSAERTGGSVSTLTIQRTQQEDSAVYLCASSLSPGLNYGYTFGSGTRLTVV.

V usage is TRBV11-2 and J usage is TRBJ2-1, with unresolved D. Deletions cut 4 bases from V and 0 bases from J, with 16 bases between. There are 17 residues in the CDR3. Germline CDR1 reads SGHAT; CDR2 reads FQNNGV. The CDR3 is CASSSIVKYSSYNEQFF. The CDR3 nucleotides read TGTGCCAGCAGCTCCATCGTTAAGTACAGCTCCTACAATGAGCAGTTCTTC.

The chain uses TRBV6-5 and TRBJ2-5; 8 bases are a match to TRBD1. V lost 8 bases, J lost 4 bases, and 9 bases stayed unmatched. Germline-derived CDR1 and CDR2 are MNHEY and SVGAGI. The length of the CDR3 is 14 residues. Written as DNA, the CDR3 is TGTGCCAGCTCTGGACAGGGCTTTGGAGAGACCCAGTACTTC. Residues: CASSGQGFGETQYF.

The chain uses TRBV10-3 and TRBJ1-1; a weak D match, TRBD1 (5 bases). The CDR3 runs to 13 residues. V lost 3 bases to trimming and J lost 1 base, with 6 bases between them. Germline V gene data show CDR1 as ENHRY and CDR2 as SYGVKD. DNA of the CDR3: TGTGCCATCAGTGATACAGGGAACACTGAAGCTTTCTTT. Translating gives CAISDTGNTEAFF.

The gene calls are TRBV29-1 and TRBJ2-7; D perhaps matches TRBD2 (5 bases). Trimming pared 2 bases from V and 3 bases from J, leaving 17 bases between. The CDR3 extends over 15 amino acids. Germline V gene data show CDR1 as SQVTM and CDR2 as ANQGSEA. Here the CDR3 DNA reads TGCAGCGTTGAAATCCGGGAAACCCCAGGCTACGAGCAGTACTTC. Its translation is CSVEIRETPGYEQYF.

The V gene is TRBV5-1, the J gene TRBJ2-7; no firm D call. CDR3 length: 15 residues. V was shortened by 0 bases and J by 1 base, with 11 bases between the two germline ends. Germline CDR1 reads SGHRS; CDR2 reads YFSETQ. DNA of the CDR3: TGCGCCAGCAGCTTGGTCCAGGAAGCATCCTACGAGCAGTACTTC. The encoded protein is CASSLVQEASYEQYF. Full variable domain (missing parts from reference TRBV5-1 and TRBJ2-7): KAGVTQTPRYLIKTRGQQVTLSCSPISGHRSVSWYQQTPGQGLQFLFEYFSETQRNKGNFPGRFSGRQFSNSRSEMNVSTLELGDSALYLCASSLVQEASYEQYFGPGTRLTVT.

The chain links TRBV6-1 to TRBJ1-2; 9 bases fit TRBD1. The length of the CDR3 is 16 residues. Germline lookup yields CDR1 MNHNS and CDR2 SASEGT. V dropped 4 bases and J dropped 2; count of bases not matched to a gene: 8. CDR3 sequence reads: CASSALSGTGNYGYTF. CDR3 coding DNA: TGTGCCAGCAGTGCCCTATCCGGGACAGGGAACTATGGCTACACCTTC.

This clone was seen only a few times. J is TRBJ1-1 and V is TRBV5-6, with 10 bases lining up with TRBD1. The CDR3 loop spans 16 amino acids. Germline loops: CDR1 SGHDT, CDR2 YYEEEE. With V trimmed by 4 bases and J by 12 bases, 18 bases remained unmatched. CDR3 protein: CASSRYGTGAGRRTFF. DNA for the CDR3: TGTGCCAGCAGCCGGTATGGGACAGGGGCTGGTCGGAGGACTTTCTTT.